These 30 T cell receptor beta chains were all obtained from the same sample, sequenced in a study of cytomegalovirus exposure and HLA in healthy donors. PCR involved 60 Vbeta and 13 Jbeta primers. The data were produced by immunoSEQ multiplex PCR, yet TCRdb's version contains in-frame clones alone and is incomplete. This sample has 120,000 to 150,000 clones, with about three quarters found just once. Sequenced sample: PBMCs. The receptor set was obtained from a woman aged 40 to 49 in good health and CMV-seronegative.

This chain joins TRBV5-6 and TRBJ1-6, with D perhaps TRBD1 (6 bases). Trimming shortened V by 4 bases and J by 1 base, and 21 bases separated the two germline ends. Germline V CDR1 and CDR2: SGHDT, YYEEEE. The CDR3 has 19 amino acids. CDR3 in amino acids: CASSPTGQVVESYNSPLHF. The CDR3 DNA reads as TGTGCCAGCAGCCCTACAGGGCAGGTTGTCGAGTCCTATAATTCACCCCTCCACTTT.

CDR3 region: CASSLVSGGPSSYNEQFF. The CDR3, as DNA: TGCGCCAGCAGCTTGGTATCGGGGGGACCGAGCTCCTACAATGAGCAGTTCTTC. The chain is built from TRBV5-1 and TRBJ2-1; 7 nucleotides line up with TRBD2. Trimming took 0 bases from V and 0 from J; bases not matched to a gene: 9. Per the germline V gene, CDR1 is SGHRS and CDR2 is YFSETQ. The CDR3 consists of 18 residues.

The chain uses TRBV5-4 and TRBJ2-7, with 9 bases fitting TRBD1. V lost 3 bases and J lost 2; bases outside the gene matches: 6. The germline CDR1 and CDR2 sequences are SGHNT and YYREEE (reference sequence). CDR3 length: 15 amino acids. The CDR3 DNA sequence: TGTGCCAGCAGCTCACCCGGGACAGGGACCTACGAGCAGTACTTC. Encoded protein: CASSSPGTGTYEQYF.

The rearrangement joins TRBV6-1 to TRBJ1-2; weak D call: TRBD1 (5 bases). Trimming took off 2 bases at V and 4 bases at J, with 20 bases between the two ends. Germline-derived CDR1 and CDR2 are MNHNS and SASEGT. The length of the CDR3 is 17 residues. DNA for the CDR3: TGTGCCAGCAGTGAAATTCAGACAGCACAGCACTCCTATGGCTACACCTTC. Its protein is CASSEIQTAQHSYGYTF.

This sequence joins TRBV7-2 and TRBJ2-1, with TRBD1 matching 10 bases. Germline CDR1 and CDR2: SGHTA and FQGNSA. Losses at the gene ends were 4 bases for V and 14 bases for J; bases not matched to a gene: 2. CDR3 length: 11 residues. The CDR3 region is CASSSGTGEFF. The CDR3 DNA reads as TGTGCCAGCAGCTCCGGGACAGGGGAGTTCTTC.

The chain couples TRBV5-6 to TRBJ2-5, with TRBD2 matching over 9 bases. V lost 4 bases and J lost 4; bases outside the gene matches: 14. The V gene's germline CDR1 is SGHDT and CDR2 YYEEEE. The CDR3 is made up of 17 amino acids. CDR3 DNA sequence: TGTGCCAGCAGCGTAGCGGGGGTATCGACAAACAGAGAGACCCAGTACTTC. This sequence encodes CASSVAGVSTNRETQYF.

This chain connects TRBV28 to TRBJ1-1, with TRBD1 identical over 7 bases. Trimming took 8 bases from V and 1 from J; bases not matched to a gene: 10. The V gene's germline CDR1 is MDHEN and CDR2 SYDVKM. There are 15 residues in the CDR3. CDR3 residues: CASQEGGQANTEAFF. The CDR3, as DNA: TGTGCCAGCCAAGAGGGAGGACAGGCGAACACTGAAGCTTTCTTT.

The rearrangement links TRBV4-3 to TRBJ1-4; 8 bases match TRBD1. This CDR3 contains 15 residues. With 4 bases clipped from V and 8 bases from J, the junction kept 9 bases outside the gene matches. Germline V gives CDR1 LGHNA, CDR2 YSLEER. CDR3 nucleotides: TGCGCCAGCAGCCTACGCCCGACAGGGGCCGAAAAACTGTTTTTT. It encodes CASSLRPTGAEKLFF.

This sequence joins TRBV5-6 and TRBJ1-1; D remains ambiguous. The CDR3 runs to 12 residues. V lost 0 bases and J 7 bases, leaving 7 bases between the germline ends. Germline V CDR1 and CDR2: SGHDT, YYEEEE. Here the CDR3 DNA reads TGTGCCAGCAGCTTGGATGGGCTTGAAGCTTTCTTT. Amino acid sequence: CASSLDGLEAFF.

This chain joins TRBV4-1 and TRBJ2-5; D is possibly TRBD2 (6 bases). There are 14 residues in the CDR3. Germline loops: CDR1 MGHRA, CDR2 YSYEKL. V was pared by 6 bases and J by 5 bases, with 16 bases between. The CDR3 region has the DNA TGCGCCAGCAGTTCTCGTCGGGAGTGGGAGACCCAGTACTTC. This sequence encodes CASSSRREWETQYF.

The rearrangement links TRBV6-5 to TRBJ1-2, with a possible D match to TRBD1 (6 bases). This CDR3 comprises 16 residues. With 4 bases removed from V and 4 bases from J, the gap between germline ends came to 19 bases. Germline V gene sequence: CDR1 MNHEY, CDR2 SVGAGI. CDR3 amino acids: CASSSDSSITPYGYTF. CDR3 nucleotides: TGTGCCAGCAGTTCGGACAGTTCCATTACTCCCTATGGCTACACCTTC.

There are a few counts of this clone. The chain is built from TRBV5-1 and TRBJ2-2; 10 bases map to TRBD2. Germline CDR1 and CDR2: SGHRS and YFSETQ. V shed 2 bases, J shed 6 bases, and the junction held 4 bases outside the gene matches. The CDR3 runs 15 residues. The CDR3 protein is CASSFLAGEAGELFF. CDR3 coding DNA: TGCGCCAGCAGCTTCCTAGCGGGGGAAGCCGGGGAGCTGTTTTTT.

The chain carries TRBV5-4 and TRBJ2-5; TRBD2 matches 12 bases. V dropped 0 bases and J dropped 5; count of bases not matched to a gene: 11. Germline-derived CDR1 and CDR2 are SGHNT and YYREEE (reference sequence). The CDR3 consists of 18 residues. CDR3: CASSLVGLAGSIGETQYF. CDR3 bases: TGTGCCAGCAGCTTGGTAGGACTAGCGGGGTCTATAGGGGAGACCCAGTACTTC.

This clone was counted a few times. This sequence joins TRBV4-2 and TRBJ1-3; D is uncertain. The germline V gene has CDR1 LGHNA and CDR2 YNFKEQ. V was cut by 0 bases and J by 0 bases, with 6 bases left in between. This CDR3 contains 15 residues. As DNA, the CDR3 is TGTGCCAGCAGCCAAGAGAGGATCTCTGGAAACACCATATATTTT. The encoded protein is CASSQERISGNTIYF.

A single count supports this clone. This chain joins TRBV28 and TRBJ2-5; a possible D gene is TRBD1 (7 bases). Trimming stripped 8 bases from V and 6 bases from J, with 22 bases between. The CDR3 is 15 residues long. Germline lookup yields CDR1 MDHEN and CDR2 SYDVKM. The CDR3 sequence: CASLEGAVGVKTQYF. The CDR3 nucleotides read TGTGCCAGCTTGGAGGGGGCGGTGGGTGTGAAGACCCAGTACTTC.

The chain uses TRBV2 and TRBJ2-1; 9 nucleotides match TRBD1. This CDR3 has 16 residues. Per germline, CDR1 SNHLY and CDR2 FYNNEI. V dropped 7 bases and J dropped 8; count of bases not matched to a gene: 15. In nucleotides, the CDR3 is TGTGCCAGCAAACTCGCTGGACAGGGGCGCCTCCATGAGCAGTTCTTC. It translates to CASKLAGQGRLHEQFF.

This clone appeared a few times. The chain has TRBV2 and TRBJ1-1; possible D gene TRBD1, 6 bases. The CDR3 extends over 12 amino acids. Looked up from germline, CDR1 is SNHLY and CDR2 is FYNNEI. The V and J ends lost 6 bases and 9 bases respectively, with 14 bases between them. DNA of the CDR3: TGTGCCAGCAGACAGGGAATCGTTCAAGCTTTCTTT. Its protein product is CASRQGIVQAFF.

This clone occurred once. For the CDR3, the DNA is TGTGCCAGCATAGGGGGGGAGGGGGTAGAGACCCAGTACTTC. Protein: CASIGGEGVETQYF. The rearrangement uses TRBV2 and TRBJ2-5, with a possible D match to TRBD2 (7 bases). The germline V gene encodes CDR1 SNHLY and CDR2 FYNNEI. Trimming removed 7 bases at V and 4 bases at J, with 16 bases between. CDR3 size: 14 residues.

This chain connects TRBV5-6 to TRBJ2-5, with 7 nucleotides matching TRBD1. The J call may be wrong; the DNA end is better matched by TRBJ2-7. The CDR3 is 17 amino acids. In germline, CDR1 is SGHDT, CDR2 YYEEEE. CDR3 bases: TGTGCCAGCAGCTTGAAAAGGACAGGTCCTAGAACCTACGAGCAGTACTTC. Its protein product is CASSLKRTGPRTYEQYF.

The V call is TRBV4-2, the J call TRBJ2-2, with 12 bases fitting TRBD2. Per germline, CDR1 LGHNA and CDR2 YNFKEQ. CDR3 length equals 17 residues. Trimming cost V 4 bases and J 3 bases; bases outside gene matches: 6. DNA for the CDR3: TGTGCCAGCAGCCCCGTAGGGACTAGCGGGCACACCGGGGAGCTGTTTTTT. Residues: CASSPVGTSGHTGELFF.

V usage is TRBV5-4 and J usage is TRBJ2-1; a weak D match, TRBD2 (6 bases). Germline V lookup: CDR1 SGHNT, CDR2 YYREEE (reference sequence). Trimming removed 2 bases from V and 4 bases from J, with 13 bases in between. This CDR3 region has 15 residues. CDR3 DNA: TGTGCCAGCAGCTTCGGGACGGGACTTTACAATGAGCAGTTCTTC. Its protein is CASSFGTGLYNEQFF.

The chain has TRBV18 and TRBJ1-1; D is perhaps TRBD1 (6 bases). This CDR3 has 15 residues. The germline V gene encodes CDR1 KGHSH and CDR2 LQKENI. V lost 2 bases, J lost 1 base, and 11 bases lay in between. The chain's CDR3 is CASSPSRGQNTEAFF. CDR3 DNA: TGTGCCAGCTCACCAAGCAGGGGCCAGAACACTGAAGCTTTCTTT. The entire variable domain, with the rest obtained from reference TRBV18 and TRBJ1-1, is as follows: NAGVMQNPRHLVRRRGQEARLRCSPMKGHSHVYWYRQLPEEGLKFMVYLQKENIIDESGMPKERFSAEFPKEGPSILRIQQVVRGDSAAYFCASSPSRGQNTEAFFGQGTRLTVV.

The V and J genes are TRBV6-1 and TRBJ1-1; D is unresolved. The V gene's germline CDR1 is MNHNS and CDR2 SASEGT. This CDR3 comprises 13 residues. Deletions cut 3 bases from V and 6 bases from J, with 11 bases between. The CDR3 loop is CASSDPNGAEAFF. CDR3 bases: TGTGCCAGCAGTGATCCCAACGGGGCTGAAGCTTTCTTT.

The rearrangement uses TRBV13 and TRBJ1-1, with D unclear. In germline, CDR1 is PRHDT, CDR2 FYEKMQ (reference sequence). The CDR3 extends over 13 amino acids. The V gene lost 8 bases and the J gene lost 5 bases, with 15 bases spanning the gap. The CDR3 region is CASSTGGETEAFF. The CDR3 region has the DNA TGTGCCAGCTCAACGGGTGGGGAGACTGAAGCTTTCTTT.

V gene TRBV6-5 combines with J gene TRBJ2-5; TRBD2 agrees at 8 bases. This CDR3 comprises 14 residues. With 6 bases clipped from V and 3 bases from J, the junction kept 6 bases outside the gene matches. Looked up from germline, CDR1 is MNHEY and CDR2 is SVGAGI. The CDR3 bases are TGTGCCAGCAGCCAACGGGGGGGAAAAGAGACCCAGTACTTC. Translating it yields CASSQRGGKETQYF.

Comment on this clone: The sample holds other DNA sequences that translate to the same CDR3. The genes are TRBV19 and TRBJ2-3; 8 positions agree with TRBD1. V shed 5 bases, J shed 3 bases, and the junction held 4 bases outside the gene matches. This CDR3 contains 14 residues. Germline V gene data show CDR1 as LNHDA and CDR2 as SQIVND (reference sequence). The CDR3 spells CASSPGQGTDTQYF. The CDR3 bases are TGTGCCAGTAGTCCCGGACAGGGTACAGATACGCAGTATTTT.

The chain uses TRBV28 and TRBJ2-7; D is possibly TRBD2 (5 bases). Germline loops: CDR1 MDHEN, CDR2 SYDVKM. The CDR3 length is 14 residues. Trimming pared 2 bases from V and 3 bases from J, leaving 11 bases between. The CDR3 region has the DNA TGTGCCAGCAGTTTAGGTGGCGAGGGCTACGAGCAGTACGTC. It translates to CASSLGGEGYEQYV.

J is TRBJ1-1 and V is TRBV27; D gene unclear. CDR1 and CDR2 (germline): MNHEY, SMNVEV (reference sequence). V dropped 10 bases and J dropped 5 bases, with 20 bases sitting between them. The CDR3 is 14 amino acids. This CDR3 is CANIPLEGTTEAFF. Written as DNA, the CDR3 is TGTGCCAACATCCCCCTCGAGGGCACAACTGAAGCTTTCTTT.

This chain uses TRBV4-2 with TRBJ1-2; 8 bases map to TRBD1. The CDR3 length is 19 residues. CDR1 LGHNA and CDR2 YNFKEQ come from the germline V gene. After removal of 3 bases from V and 2 bases from J, the junction contained 17 bases not matched to a gene. The CDR3 DNA is TGTGCCAGCAGCCACTTCTCGCAGCCTAACAGGGGGGAGAACTATGGCTACACCTTC. Translation: CASSHFSQPNRGENYGYTF.

The chain links TRBV9 to TRBJ2-3; D call uncertain. The CDR3 is 16 residues long. Germline values: CDR1 SGDLS, CDR2 YYNGEE. The V gene lost 0 bases and the J gene lost 4 bases, with 15 bases spanning the gap. The CDR3 DNA reads as TGTGCCAGCAGCGTAGACCCCCAGGTTTTCGCAGATACGCAGTATTTT. Protein product: CASSVDPQVFADTQYF.